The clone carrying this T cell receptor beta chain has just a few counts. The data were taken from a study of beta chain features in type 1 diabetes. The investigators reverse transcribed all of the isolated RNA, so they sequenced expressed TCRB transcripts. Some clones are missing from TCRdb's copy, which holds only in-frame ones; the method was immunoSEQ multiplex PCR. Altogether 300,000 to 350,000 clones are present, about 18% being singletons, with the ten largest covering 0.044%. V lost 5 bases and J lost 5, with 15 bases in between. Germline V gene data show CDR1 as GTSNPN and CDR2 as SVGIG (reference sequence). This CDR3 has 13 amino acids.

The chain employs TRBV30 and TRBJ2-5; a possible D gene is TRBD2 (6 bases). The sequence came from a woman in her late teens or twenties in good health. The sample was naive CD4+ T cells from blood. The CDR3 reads CAWSRGAGETQYF. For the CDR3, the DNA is TGTGCCTGGTCGCGCGGGGCGGGGGAGACCCAGTACTTC.